This T cell receptor beta chain came from a study of T cells in Graves' hyperthyroidism and ophthalmopathy. Details on this clonotype: A read error may account for a junction end that differs from germline.

RNA transcripts provided the source from which TCR beta CDR3 regions were amplified. The HTBI primer set drove a first-round RT-PCR of the TCR CDR3. One entry per CDR3 protein results from TCRdb running MiXCR on the multiplex PCR reads. The sample records about 34,000 distinct CDR3 sequences, around half being singletons. The germline gives CDR1 SEHNR, CDR2 FQNEAQ (reference sequence). This CDR3 has 13 amino acids. The chain combines TRBV7-9 with TRBJ2-4; possibly TRBD1 for D (6 bases). Sequencing was carried out using blood. The sequence derives from a woman aged 40 to 55 with Graves' ophthalmopathy. CDR3 DNA sequence: TGTGCCAGCGTCAGGGGTGGCAAAAACATTCAGTACTGG. Amino acid sequence: CASVRGGKNIQYW.